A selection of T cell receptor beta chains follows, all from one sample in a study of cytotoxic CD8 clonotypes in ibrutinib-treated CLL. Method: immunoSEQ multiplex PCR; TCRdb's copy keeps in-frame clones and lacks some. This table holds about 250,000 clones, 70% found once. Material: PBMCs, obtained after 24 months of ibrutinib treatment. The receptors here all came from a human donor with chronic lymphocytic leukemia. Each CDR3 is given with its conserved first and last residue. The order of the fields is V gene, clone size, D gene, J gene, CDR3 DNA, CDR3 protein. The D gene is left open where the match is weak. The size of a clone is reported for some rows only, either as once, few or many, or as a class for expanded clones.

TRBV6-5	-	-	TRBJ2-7	TGTGCCAGCAGTTACTCCAGTGGGGTGGCCTACGAGCAGTACTTC	CASSYSSGVAYEQYF
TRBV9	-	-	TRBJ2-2	TGTGCCAGCAGCACGGGACTCACGTTATGGGACACCGGGGAGCTGTTTTTT	CASSTGLTLWDTGELFF
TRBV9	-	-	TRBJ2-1	TGTGCCAGCAGCGCGGGGACGGAGCAGTTCTTC	CASSAGTEQFF
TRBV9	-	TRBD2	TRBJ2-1	TGTGCCAGCAGCCCGAAGACTAGCGGGAGGTCCTACAATGAGCAGTTCTTC	CASSPKTSGRSYNEQFF
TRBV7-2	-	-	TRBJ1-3	TGTGCCAGCAGCAGCCGTAGGGAAATCTCTGGAAACACCATATATTTT	CASSSRREISGNTIYF
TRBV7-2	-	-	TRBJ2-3	TGTGCCAGCAGCTGGAATCTCGATACGCAGTATTTT	CASSWNLDTQYF
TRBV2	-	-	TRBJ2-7	TGTGCCAGCAGTGAGCAAGTGGGTTACGAGCAGTACTTC	CASSEQVGYEQYF
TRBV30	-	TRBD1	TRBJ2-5	TGTGCCTGGACGACAGGGAAAGTTCAAGAGACCCAGTACTTC	CAWTTGKVQETQYF
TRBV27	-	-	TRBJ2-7	TGTGCCAGCAGTTTGTCGGCCAAGCCGTACACCTACGAGCAGTACTTC	CASSLSAKPYTYEQYF
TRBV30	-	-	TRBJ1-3	TGTGCCTGGAGTGATTACGGAAACACCATATATTTT	CAWSDYGNTIYF
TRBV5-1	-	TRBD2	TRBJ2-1	TGCGCCAGCAGCTTCCTCCAGACTAGCGGGAGGGATGAGCAGTTCTTC	CASSFLQTSGRDEQFF
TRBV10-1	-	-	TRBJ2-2	TGCGCCAGCCGAGACAGGTTGGCCGGGGAGCTGTTTTTT	CASRDRLAGELFF
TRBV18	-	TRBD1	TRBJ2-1	TGTGCCACCGCGACGGGACAGGGGAAATCCAATGAGCAGTTCTTC	CATATGQGKSNEQFF
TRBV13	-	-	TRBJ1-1	TGTGCCAGCAGCTTAGGGGGCGCTGAAGCTTTCTTT	CASSLGGAEAFF
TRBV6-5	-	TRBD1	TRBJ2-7	TGTGCCAGCCTCAGGCTCACCAGGGGGACCTACGAGCAGTACTTC	CASLRLTRGTYEQYF
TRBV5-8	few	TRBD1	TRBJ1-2	TGTGCCAGCAGCCCACGACAGGGGAATGGCTACACCTTC	CASSPRQGNGYTF
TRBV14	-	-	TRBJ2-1	TGTGCCAGCAGCCAAGGGAGAGGGGGATCCTACAATGAGCAGTTCTTC	CASSQGRGGSYNEQFF
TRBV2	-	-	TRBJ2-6	TGTGCCAGCAGGTCGGGGGCAGGTGGGGCCAACGTCCTGACTTTC	CASRSGAGGANVLTF
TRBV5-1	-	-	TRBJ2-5	TGCGCCAGCAACCCGGGTGGGGGCGTCGAGACCCAGTACTTC	CASNPGGGVETQYF
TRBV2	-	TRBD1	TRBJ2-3	TGTGCCAGCAGACGGGACAGGGGGATCTATACGCAGTATTTT	CASRRDRGIYTQYF
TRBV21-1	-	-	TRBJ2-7	TGTGCCAGCAGCAAGGTCCCCAGCGGGACTACCTACGAGCAGTACTTC	CASSKVPSGTTYEQYF
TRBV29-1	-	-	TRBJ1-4	TGCAGCGTTGAGTTGATTGCAACTAATGAAAAACTGTTTTTT	CSVELIATNEKLFF
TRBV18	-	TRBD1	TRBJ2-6	TGTGCCAGCTCACCGGACAGGGAAGGGACAGGGGCCAACGTCCTGACTTTC	CASSPDREGTGANVLTF
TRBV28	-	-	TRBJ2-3	TGTGCCAGCAGAAGGGGGGGAAATAAGCGCACAGATACGCAGTATTTT	CASRRGGNKRTDTQYF
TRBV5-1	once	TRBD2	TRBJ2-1	TGCGCCAGCAGTTCCCCACTAGCGGGAGGGCTTGAGCAGTTCTTC	CASSSPLAGGLEQFF
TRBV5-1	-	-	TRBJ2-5	TGCGCCAGCAGCTCCGCAGGGGGGTGGGAGACCCAGTACTTC	CASSSAGGWETQYF
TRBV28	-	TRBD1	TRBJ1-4	TGTGCCAGCAGTGGGGGACAGGTGATGGGAAAACTGTTTTTT	CASSGGQVMGKLFF
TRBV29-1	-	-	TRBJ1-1	TGCAGCGTTGTCCGCGAGAACACTGAAGCTTTCTTT	CSVVRENTEAFF
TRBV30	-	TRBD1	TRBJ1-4	TGTGCCCGCTCGGGACAGGGCAATGAAAAACTGTTTTTT	CARSGQGNEKLFF
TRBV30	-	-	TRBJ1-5	TGTGCCTGGAGTGTACAATTAAGCCAGGGTCAGCCCCAGCATTTT	CAWSVQLSQGQPQHF
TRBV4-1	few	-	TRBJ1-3	TGCGCCAGCAGCCAAGAGGCGGCCTACTCTGGAAACACCATATATTTT	CASSQEAAYSGNTIYF
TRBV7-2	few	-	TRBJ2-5	TGTGCCAGCAGCCGGATGGTGGGGAGGGAGACCCAGTACTTC	CASSRMVGRETQYF
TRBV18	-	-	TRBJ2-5	TGTGCCAGCTCTTTGGCCTCAAAAGAGACCCAGTACTTC	CASSLASKETQYF
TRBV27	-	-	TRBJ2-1	TGTGCCAGCACCCAAGGGGGACCGGCGCTGTATGAGCAGTTCTTC	CASTQGGPALYEQFF
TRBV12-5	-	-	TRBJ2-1	TGTGCTAGTGGTTTGGAGGGATTCTCCTACAATGAGCAGTTCTTC	CASGLEGFSYNEQFF
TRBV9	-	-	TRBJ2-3	TGTGCCAGCAGCGTAGGAGGGAGCCGGGATACGCAGTATTTT	CASSVGGSRDTQYF
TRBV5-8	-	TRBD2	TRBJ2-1	TGTGCCAGCAGCTTGTACGGCGGGAGGAAGAGGTTCAATGAGCAGTTCTTC	CASSLYGGRKRFNEQFF
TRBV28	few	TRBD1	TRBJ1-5	TGTGCCAGCAGTCCGCGGACAGGGACGAATCAGCCCCAGCATTTT	CASSPRTGTNQPQHF
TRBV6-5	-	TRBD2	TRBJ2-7	TGTGCCAGCAGTTACGGAGCGGGAGGCTACGAGCAGTACTTC	CASSYGAGGYEQYF
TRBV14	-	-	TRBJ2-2	TGTGCCAGCAGCCAAGATTGGGACTTTCACACCGGGGAGCTGTTTTTT	CASSQDWDFHTGELFF
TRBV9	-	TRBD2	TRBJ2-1	TGTGCCAGTTCGGGACTAGCGGGAGGGCCTCCATTCAATGAGCAGTTCTTC	CASSGLAGGPPFNEQFF
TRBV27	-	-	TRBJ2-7	TGTGCCAGCAGTTGGGGCAGGGTCTACGAGCAGTACTTC	CASSWGRVYEQYF
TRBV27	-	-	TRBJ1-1	TGTGCCAGCAGTTTATCATCTGGGGGAGGTGAAGCTTTCTTT	CASSLSSGGGEAFF
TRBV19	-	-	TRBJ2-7	TGTGCCAGTGTAGGGAGCTCCTACGAGCAGTACTTC	CASVGSSYEQYF
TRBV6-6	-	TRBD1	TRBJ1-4	TGTGCCAGCAGGGGCAGGGGGGGGTCTAATGAAAAACTGTTTTTT	CASRGRGGSNEKLFF